One and the same sample provided the 20 T cell receptor beta chains below, sequenced in a study of OX40 agonist ivuxolimab in advanced cancers. Measured with immunoSEQ multiplex PCR; TCRdb has only the in-frame clones, and not every one. The sample includes 30,000 to 40,000 clones, around 80% of them seen just once. The sequences come from CD4+ or CD8+ T cells sorted from blood, collected in a trial of the OX40 agonist ivuxolimab. These receptors were collected from an adult with an advanced solid tumor such as melanoma, head and neck, liver or kidney cancer.

The chain joins TRBV9 to TRBJ2-7; unclear D gene. The CDR3 extends over 10 amino acids. CDR1 and CDR2 (germline): SGDLS, YYNGEE. The V and J ends lost 4 bases and 6 bases respectively, with 5 bases between them. The CDR3 DNA reads as TGTGCCAGCAGCATAGCCGAGCAGTACTTC. It codes for CASSIAEQYF. Together with reference TRBV9 and TRBJ2-7, the CDR3 gives the full variable domain: DSGVTQTPKHLITATGQRVTLRCSPRSGDLSVYWYQQSLDQGLQFLIQYYNGEERAKGNILERFSAQQFPDLHSELNLSSLELGDSALYFCASSIAEQYFGPGTRLTVT.

This clone was seen a few times. This chain joins TRBV13 and TRBJ2-5; D is unresolved. The germline V and J ends were trimmed by 3 bases and 5 bases, with 10 bases remaining between them. CDR1 and CDR2 from the germline V gene are PRHDT and FYEKMQ (reference sequence). This CDR3 comprises 13 residues. For the CDR3, the DNA is TGTGCCAGCAGCTTTGGTAGTCGTGAGACCCAGTACTTC. Protein sequence: CASSFGSRETQYF.

The chain uses TRBV9 and TRBJ2-2; 7 bases are shared with TRBD2. V dropped 0 bases and J dropped 9; count of bases not matched to a gene: 5. Germline V lookup: CDR1 SGDLS, CDR2 YYNGEE. The CDR3 totals 14 residues. For the CDR3, the DNA is TGTGCCAGCAGCGTAGATCCGGGAGGACGGGAGCTGTTTTTT. This translates into CASSVDPGGRELFF.

The genes are TRBV11-2 and TRBJ2-3; D tentatively reads TRBD1 or TRBD2 (5 bases each). Trimming cost V 3 bases and J 0 bases, with 13 bases left between them. Germline loops: CDR1 SGHAT, CDR2 FQNNGV. The CDR3 contains 16 residues. The CDR3 nucleotides read TGTGCCAGCAGCTTCGGGACGGCCTATAGCACAGATACGCAGTATTTT. It specifies CASSFGTAYSTDTQYF.

The chain carries TRBV19 and TRBJ1-1, with 8 bases fitting TRBD1. The CDR3 consists of 14 residues. Germline-derived CDR1 and CDR2 are LNHDA and SQIVND (reference sequence). V trimming: 6 bases; J trimming: 2 bases; junction bases outside the gene matches: 5. CDR3: CASRSGQANTEAFF. Here the CDR3 DNA reads TGTGCCAGTAGATCGGGACAGGCAAACACTGAAGCTTTCTTT. Filled out from reference TRBV19 and TRBJ1-1, the complete variable domain reads DGGITQSPKYLFRKEGQNVTLSCEQNLNHDAMYWYRQDPGQGLRLIYYSQIVNDFQKGDIAEGYSVSREKKESFPLTVTSAQKNPTAFYLCASRSGQANTEAFFGQGTRLTVV.

This sequence joins TRBV7-3 and TRBJ2-7, with TRBD1 as a possible D gene (6 bases). The CDR3 has 15 residues. Germline V CDR1 and CDR2: SGHTA, FQGTGA. Trimming cost V 4 bases and J 4 bases, with 17 bases left between them. The CDR3 reads CASSYNSGHHYEQYF. CDR3 coding DNA: TGTGCCAGCAGCTACAATTCGGGACACCATTACGAGCAGTACTTC.

V gene TRBV7-9 combines with J gene TRBJ2-7, with D unclear. Per the germline V gene, CDR1 is SEHNR and CDR2 is FQNEAQ (reference sequence). The CDR3 is 16 amino acids. Trimming removed 3 bases at V and 5 bases at J, with 20 bases between. CDR3 sequence: CASSLIPSKAEDEQYF. The CDR3 DNA reads as TGTGCCAGCAGCTTGATTCCGTCCAAAGCAGAGGACGAGCAGTACTTC.

This clone was observed a single time. The rearrangement links TRBV6-1 to TRBJ1-6; 8 bases agree with TRBD1. Germline lookup yields CDR1 MNHNS and CDR2 SASEGT. The length of the CDR3 is 14 residues. V lost 1 base and J lost 10; bases outside the gene matches: 3. The CDR3 sequence is CASSEEAGGSPLHF. CDR3 nucleotides: TGTGCCAGCAGTGAAGAGGCAGGGGGCTCACCCCTCCACTTT.

The rearrangement joins TRBV2 to TRBJ2-3, with 7 bases fitting TRBD2. V lost 2 bases, J lost 2 bases, and 7 bases stayed unmatched. The germline CDR1 and CDR2 sequences are SNHLY and FYNNEI. The CDR3 sequence is 16 residues long. The CDR3 DNA reads TGTGCCAGCAGTGAATTGACTAGCTGGTACACAGATACGCAGTATTTT. The encoded protein is CASSELTSWYTDTQYF.

This chain uses TRBV28 with TRBJ2-6, with 11 positions matching TRBD2. Germline V gives CDR1 MDHEN, CDR2 SYDVKM. Unmatched junction bases numbered 11, after V lost 3 bases and J lost 1 base. The CDR3 covers 20 residues. The CDR3 here is CASSLRWPSGRLSGANVLTF. Here the CDR3 DNA reads TGTGCCAGCAGTTTGAGGTGGCCTAGCGGGAGGCTATCTGGGGCCAACGTCCTGACTTTC.

The chain couples TRBV10-3 to TRBJ2-5; weak D call: TRBD1 (5 bases). CDR1 is ENHRY and CDR2 is SYGVKD in the germline V gene. The V and J ends lost 10 bases and 5 bases respectively, with 20 bases between them. The CDR3 runs 14 residues. The CDR3 nucleotides read TGTGCCACGGAACCTGGACATATTGAGGAGACCCAGTACTTC. Translating gives CATEPGHIEETQYF.

The chain carries TRBV5-1 and TRBJ1-1; D gene unclear. V dropped 3 bases and J dropped 10 bases, with 16 bases sitting between them. Germline V lookup: CDR1 SGHRS, CDR2 YFSETQ. This CDR3 region has 13 residues. CDR3 nucleotide sequence: TGCGCCAGCAGCTCCGGTGTAGGAGGCGGAGCTTTCTTT. Protein product: CASSSGVGGGAFF.

The rearrangement joins TRBV4-1 to TRBJ2-3; D gene ambiguous. This CDR3 is built from 17 residues. The germline gives CDR1 MGHRA, CDR2 YSYEKL. V lost 0 bases to trimming and J lost 0 bases, with 13 bases between them. The CDR3 protein is CASSQDKTDASTDTQYF. Here the CDR3 DNA reads TGCGCCAGCAGCCAAGATAAAACCGACGCTAGCACAGATACGCAGTATTTT.

This clone has more than one count but fewer than ten. V gene TRBV6-5 combines with J gene TRBJ2-3; TRBD2 agrees at 16 bases. This CDR3 contains 15 residues. V trimming: 6 bases; J trimming: 4 bases; junction bases outside the gene matches: 1. CDR1 and CDR2 (germline): MNHEY, SVGAGI. The CDR3 sequence: CASRGLAGGPDTQYF. CDR3 DNA: TGTGCCAGCAGGGGACTAGCGGGGGGGCCAGATACGCAGTATTTT.

The chain couples TRBV5-5 to TRBJ2-3, with 9 bases lining up with TRBD2. V shed 5 bases, J shed 5 bases, and the junction held 12 bases outside the gene matches. Germline CDR1 reads SGHKS; CDR2 reads YYEKEE (reference sequence). CDR3 length: 16 residues. The chain's CDR3 is CASSFGAGGPGDTQYF. Written as DNA, the CDR3 is TGTGCCAGCAGTTTTGGGGCGGGAGGGCCAGGAGATACGCAGTATTTT.

The CDR3 sequence: CASSFFYGQTNEKLFF. Written as DNA, the CDR3 is TGTGCCAGCAGTTTCTTCTACGGACAGACAAATGAAAAACTGTTTTTT. The chain combines TRBV28 with TRBJ1-4; D might be TRBD1 (6 bases). V lost 3 bases and J 5 bases, leaving 16 bases between the germline ends. This CDR3 is 16 amino acids long. Germline V lookup: CDR1 MDHEN, CDR2 SYDVKM.

This clone was found once. The chain employs TRBV13 and TRBJ1-2, with TRBD1 identical over 9 bases. The CDR3 has 14 amino acids. Per germline, CDR1 PRHDT and CDR2 FYEKMQ (reference sequence). Unmatched junction bases numbered 5, after V lost 5 bases and J lost 4 bases. The CDR3 region is CASSLRQGVYGYTF. CDR3 nucleotide sequence: TGTGCCAGCAGCCTACGACAGGGGGTCTATGGCTACACCTTC.

This chain connects TRBV4-2 to TRBJ1-1; tentatively, D is TRBD1 (6 bases). This CDR3 region has 14 residues. Per the germline V gene, CDR1 is LGHNA and CDR2 is YNFKEQ. V lost 1 base, J lost 1 base, and 7 bases lay in between. The CDR3, as DNA: TGTGCCAGCAGCCAAGCGGACAGGAACACTGAAGCTTTCTTT. Translating gives CASSQADRNTEAFF.

This clone was recorded a few times. This chain uses TRBV6-4 with TRBJ1-2; D remains ambiguous. Trimming left V 7 bases short and J 4 bases short, with 19 bases between. CDR1 MRHNA and CDR2 SNTAGT come from the germline V gene. The CDR3 is 15 amino acids. In DNA form, the CDR3 reads TGTGCCAGCACCTTGCGGGCAGAGCTCTTCTATGGCTACACCTTC. Translating gives CASTLRAELFYGYTF.

This chain connects TRBV28 to TRBJ2-5, with D perhaps assigned TRBD1 or TRBD2 (5 bases each). V lost 5 bases to trimming and J lost 5 bases, with 15 bases between them. The CDR3 has 14 amino acids. Germline lookup yields CDR1 MDHEN and CDR2 SYDVKM. The CDR3 DNA sequence: TGTGCCAGCAGTACGGTAGGGGAGACGGAGACCCAGTACTTC. This codes for CASSTVGETETQYF.